The 8 T cell receptor beta chains given below trace back to one sample, sequenced in a study of OX40 agonist ivuxolimab in advanced cancers. Sequencing was performed with immunoSEQ multiplex PCR; in TCRdb, only in-frame clones are kept and a portion is missing. The data contain about 62,000 clones, 79% of them seen just once; the ten biggest clones take up about a tenth. The sample here was CD4+ or CD8+ T cells sorted from blood, taken in a trial of the OX40 agonist ivuxolimab. The receptors here all came from an adult with an advanced solid tumor such as melanoma, head and neck, liver or kidney cancer.

The chain employs TRBV11-3 and TRBJ2-3; D gene uncertain. There are 12 residues in the CDR3. V was trimmed by 3 bases and J by 8 bases, leaving 9 bases between them. Germline CDR1 and CDR2: SGHNT and YENEEA. CDR3 amino acids: CASSLSDSTQYF. The CDR3 DNA reads as TGTGCCAGCAGCTTGAGCGACTCTACGCAGTATTTT.

The J gene is TRBJ2-2, the V gene TRBV7-6, with D maybe TRBD2 (6 bases). The CDR3 extends over 15 amino acids. Germline V gene lookup returns CDR1 SGHVS and CDR2 FNYEAQ. V was pared by 5 bases and J by 7 bases, with 17 bases between. Written as DNA, the CDR3 is TGTGCCAGCAGCCCCACCCTCGGGGGTGGCGGGGAGCTGTTTTTT. This encodes CASSPTLGGGGELFF. Full variable domain (rest looked up from reference TRBV7-6 and TRBJ2-2): GAGVSQSPRYKVTKRGQDVALRCDPISGHVSLYWYRQALGQGPEFLTYFNYEAQQDKSGLPNDRFSAERPEGSISTLTIQRTEQRDSAMYRCASSPTLGGGGELFFGEGSRLTVL.

The chain carries TRBV11-2 and TRBJ2-2; D uncertain. Germline CDR1 is SGHAT and CDR2 is FQNNGV. The CDR3 spans 14 residues. Trimming removed 1 base from V and 8 bases from J, with 11 bases in between. CDR3 residues: CASSLVPIVGELFF. CDR3 bases: TGTGCCAGCAGCTTAGTTCCCATCGTAGGGGAGCTGTTTTTT.

The chain recombines TRBV18 with TRBJ2-1, with 12 bases matching TRBD1. Per germline, CDR1 KGHSH and CDR2 LQKENI. V trimming: 2 bases; J trimming: 9 bases; junction bases outside the gene matches: 5. The CDR3 is 15 residues long. The CDR3 DNA sequence: TGTGCCAGCTCACCAATGGGACAGGGGGCGCGTGAGCAGTTCTTC. It encodes CASSPMGQGAREQFF.

The chain links TRBV5-6 to TRBJ1-4; 7 positions match TRBD1. This CDR3 is built from 14 residues. The V gene's germline CDR1 is SGHDT and CDR2 YYEEEE. Losses at the gene ends were 4 bases for V and 5 bases for J; bases not matched to a gene: 5. The CDR3 bases are TGTGCCAGCAGCGACGAGGGACAGAATGAAAAACTGTTTTTT. This sequence encodes CASSDEGQNEKLFF.

This clone showed up many times. V usage is TRBV7-2 and J usage is TRBJ1-2; D gene uncertain. Trimming pared 5 bases from V and 13 bases from J, leaving 20 bases between. CDR3 size: 13 residues. Per the germline V gene, CDR1 is SGHTA and CDR2 is FQGNSA. The CDR3 region has the DNA TGTGCCAGCAGCCCCCGGCGGAGTGAAAGCTCCACCTTC. Translated: CASSPRRSESSTF.

CDR3: CASSLNSFSTGELFF. The CDR3 coding sequence is TGTGCCAGCAGCTTAAACAGTTTCAGCACCGGGGAGCTGTTTTTT. V usage is TRBV7-9 and J usage is TRBJ2-2; D gene uncertain. CDR3 length equals 15 residues. Per the germline V gene, CDR1 is SEHNR and CDR2 is FQNEAQ (reference sequence). V was cut by 2 bases and J by 4 bases, with 11 bases left in between.

The chain is built from TRBV5-1 and TRBJ2-4, with 7 bases aligning to TRBD2. The V segment lost 0 bases and the J segment 0 bases; nucleotides outside the gene matches: 3. CDR1 and CDR2 (germline): SGHRS, YFSETQ. This CDR3 is built from 16 residues. The CDR3 region is CASSLDASGAKNIQYF. CDR3 sequence (DNA): TGCGCCAGCAGCTTGGATGCTAGCGGAGCCAAAAACATTCAGTACTTC.